This passage covers 30 T cell receptor beta chains from one sample sequenced in a study of radiotherapy plus CTLA-4 blockade in lung cancer. Data came from immunoSEQ multiplex PCR; TCRdb stores just in-frame clones and leaves some out. Here the sample spans some 32,000 clones, 65% to 75% being singletons. Here the sequenced sample was peripheral blood, taken from a patient treated with radiotherapy plus ipilimumab. These receptors were taken from a human donor with non-small cell lung cancer who had stable disease on radiotherapy plus ipilimumab.

In this sample, this clone turned up once. V gene TRBV27 combines with J gene TRBJ1-1; a possible D gene is TRBD1 (5 bases). This CDR3 has 15 amino acids. V lost 1 base and J lost 2, with 11 bases in between. Looked up from germline, CDR1 is MNHEY and CDR2 is SMNVEV (reference sequence). The CDR3 loop reads CASSLYPTGNTEAFF. DNA of the CDR3: TGTGCCAGCAGTTTATACCCCACAGGAAACACTGAAGCTTTCTTT.

The chain joins TRBV7-2 to TRBJ1-4; D may be TRBD1 (5 bases). CDR1 and CDR2 (germline): SGHTA, FQGNSA. The V and J ends lost 5 bases and 2 bases respectively, with 15 bases between them. This CDR3 spans 16 amino acids. The CDR3 nucleotides read TGTGCCAGCAGCCGTCCCCCCGGGGGTACTAATGAAAAACTGTTTTTT. Translating gives CASSRPPGGTNEKLFF.

The chain recombines TRBV29-1 with TRBJ2-2; tentatively, D is TRBD2 (5 bases). The CDR3 totals 13 residues. Trimming took off 6 bases at V and 7 bases at J, with 15 bases between the two ends. Germline V lookup: CDR1 SQVTM, CDR2 ANQGSEA. In nucleotides, the CDR3 is TGCAGCGTCGCGGCCGCGGGTGGCGGGGAGCTGTTTTTT. Protein product: CSVAAAGGGELFF.

This clone was detected once. The V call is TRBV5-1, the J call TRBJ2-7, with a possible D match to TRBD1 (5 bases). V lost 4 bases to trimming and J lost 3 bases, with 20 bases between them. This CDR3 is 16 amino acids long. Germline CDR1 SGHRS, CDR2 YFSETQ. The CDR3 loop reads CASSRPDNRQLYEQYF. The CDR3 DNA is TGCGCCAGCAGCCGCCCAGACAATAGACAGCTCTACGAGCAGTACTTC.

In this sample, this clone turned up a few times. The chain couples TRBV6-5 to TRBJ2-1; D is unresolved. This CDR3 comprises 14 residues. Trimming shortened V by 0 bases and J by 4 bases, and 7 bases separated the two germline ends. Germline CDR1 MNHEY, CDR2 SVGAGI. CDR3 protein: CASSYSRVYNEQFF. CDR3 sequence (DNA): TGTGCCAGCAGTTACTCTAGGGTTTACAATGAGCAGTTCTTC.

The genes are TRBV4-3 and TRBJ2-2, with 9 bases aligning to TRBD2. Germline V lookup: CDR1 LGHNA, CDR2 YSLEER. Unmatched junction bases numbered 8, after V lost 7 bases and J lost 5 bases. The length of the CDR3 is 15 residues. As DNA, the CDR3 is TGCGCCAGCACCAATCAGCGGGAGGAGACCGGGGAGCTGTTTTTT. This gives the protein CASTNQREETGELFF.

The table lists this clone with a few counts. The chain combines TRBV5-4 with TRBJ2-7; unclear D gene. CDR3 length equals 12 residues. CDR1 SGHNT and CDR2 YYREEE come from the germline V gene (reference sequence). Between the trimmed V and J ends, which lost 4 bases and 0 bases, there was a span of 5 bases. The CDR3: CASSTSSYEQYF. DNA for the CDR3: TGTGCCAGCAGCACCAGCTCCTACGAGCAGTACTTC.

The chain has TRBV7-3 and TRBJ2-7, with D perhaps matching TRBD2 (6 bases). Trimming pared 5 bases from V and 6 bases from J, leaving 14 bases between. CDR1 is SGHTA and CDR2 is FQGTGA in the germline V gene. The CDR3 is made up of 13 amino acids. The DNA of the CDR3 is TGTGCCAGCAGCCTAGGGACTGCTAGCGAGCAGTACTTC. Translating it yields CASSLGTASEQYF.

The table lists this clone with a few counts. V and J are TRBV5-1 and TRBJ1-3; unclear D gene. This CDR3 comprises 12 residues. Germline assignment: CDR1 SGHRS and CDR2 YFSETQ. Trimming pared 1 base from V and 2 bases from J, leaving 1 base between. The CDR3 region is CASSLTGNTIYF. In DNA form, the CDR3 reads TGCGCCAGCAGCTTGACTGGAAACACCATATATTTT.

V usage is TRBV4-3 and J usage is TRBJ2-1; 9 nucleotides align to TRBD2. The CDR3 is 13 residues long. V lost 4 bases to trimming and J lost 9 bases; unmatched junction nucleotides: 4. The germline gives CDR1 LGHNA, CDR2 YSLEER. DNA of the CDR3: TGCGCCAGCAGCCGGACTAGCGTGGGTGAGCAGTTCTTC. It specifies CASSRTSVGEQFF.

The chain has TRBV19 and TRBJ2-3; the D is unclear. Deletions cut 2 bases from V and 8 bases from J, with 14 bases between. CDR3 length equals 14 residues. Per the germline V gene, CDR1 is LNHDA and CDR2 is SQIVND (reference sequence). The CDR3 region has the DNA TGTGCCAGTAGTATACGCCGGGCAGGAGCTACGCAGTATTTT. Protein: CASSIRRAGATQYF.

The chain carries TRBV5-4 and TRBJ2-5, with D unclear. The CDR3 is 14 residues long. Trimming took off 0 bases at V and 2 bases at J, with 8 bases between the two ends. From germline, CDR1 is SGHNT and CDR2 YYREEE (reference sequence). The CDR3 DNA follows: TGTGCCAGCAGCTTGGGACCCGGACAAGAGACCCAGTACTTC. Protein sequence: CASSLGPGQETQYF.

By share of the sample, this clone is medium-sized. The genes are TRBV6-1 and TRBJ1-4, with TRBD1 matching 10 bases. Germline CDR1 reads MNHNS; CDR2 reads SASEGT. Losses at the gene ends were 0 bases for V and 8 bases for J; bases not matched to a gene: 3. The CDR3 has 15 amino acids. The CDR3 is CASSEATGGVEKLFF. The CDR3 DNA sequence: TGTGCCAGCAGTGAAGCGACAGGGGGCGTGGAAAAACTGTTTTTT.

The chain uses TRBV6-1 and TRBJ1-4; D uncertain. CDR3 length: 12 residues. The V gene lost 11 bases and the J gene lost 5 bases, with 12 bases spanning the gap. Germline V gives CDR1 MNHNS, CDR2 SASEGT. The CDR3 DNA sequence: TGTGCCGGGCGGGCCGAGAATGAAAAACTGTTTTTT. As protein: CAGRAENEKLFF.

The V call is TRBV2, the J call TRBJ2-5; D gene ambiguous. V shed 6 bases and J shed 5 bases, with 16 bases lying between them. The germline CDR1 and CDR2 sequences are SNHLY and FYNNEI. This CDR3 contains 14 residues. The CDR3 is CASRNFRKGETQYF. CDR3 nucleotides: TGTGCCAGCAGAAATTTTAGGAAGGGTGAGACCCAGTACTTC.

The genes are TRBV9 and TRBJ1-3; no reliable D call. The CDR3 covers 15 residues. Germline CDR1 is SGDLS and CDR2 is YYNGEE. V was cut by 4 bases and J by 1 base, with 12 bases left in between. The DNA for the CDR3 is TGTGCCAGCAGCCTCCGTGAAGGTTCTGGAAACACCATATATTTT. Residues: CASSLREGSGNTIYF.

V gene TRBV5-1 combines with J gene TRBJ1-3, with a tentative D call TRBD1 (5 bases). CDR1 and CDR2 from the germline V gene are SGHRS and YFSETQ. V lost 4 bases and J lost 4, with 21 bases in between. The CDR3 is 17 residues long. CDR3 sequence: CASSAGTGIFSGNTIYF. The CDR3 DNA follows: TGCGCCAGCAGCGCGGGGACCGGGATTTTTTCAGGAAACACCATATATTTT.

The gene calls are TRBV7-8 and TRBJ2-5, with TRBD1 matching over 11 bases. V was clipped by 5 bases and J by 5 bases; unmatched bases: 7. The CDR3 runs to 15 residues. In germline, CDR1 is SGHVS, CDR2 FQNEAQ. CDR3 region: CASSRGQGASETQYF. DNA of the CDR3: TGTGCCAGCAGCCGCGGACAGGGGGCGTCGGAGACCCAGTACTTC.

The chain combines TRBV19 with TRBJ2-1; D gene unclear. CDR1 and CDR2 (germline): LNHDA, SQIVND (reference sequence). There are 14 residues in the CDR3. Trimming removed 6 bases at V and 0 bases at J, with 9 bases between. Here the CDR3 reads CASRPISSYNEQFF. The CDR3 DNA sequence: TGTGCCAGTAGGCCGATCAGCTCCTACAATGAGCAGTTCTTC.

A note on this clone: The sample has other DNA sequences that encode this CDR3 too. The CDR3 nucleotides are TGTGCCAGCAGCTTAGGGACTAGCGGTAGCACAGATACGCAGTATTTT. The encoded protein is CASSLGTSGSTDTQYF. The chain couples TRBV7-6 to TRBJ2-3, with TRBD2 matching 10 bases. This CDR3 region has 16 residues. The germline V gene encodes CDR1 SGHVS and CDR2 FNYEAQ. The ends lost 1 base at V and 0 bases at J; junction bases unmatched: 1.

The genes are TRBV4-1 and TRBJ2-1; TRBD2 matches 14 bases. Trimming cost V 4 bases and J 5 bases; bases outside gene matches: 13. The CDR3 runs 19 residues. Germline V gene data show CDR1 as MGHRA and CDR2 as YSYEKL. The chain's CDR3 is CASSPRAPGLAGVDNEQFF. The CDR3 coding sequence is TGCGCCAGCAGCCCGAGGGCCCCGGGACTAGCGGGAGTGGACAATGAGCAGTTCTTC.

The chain has TRBV2 and TRBJ2-1; the match to TRBD2 covers 8 bases. CDR1 is SNHLY and CDR2 is FYNNEI in the germline V gene. CDR3 size: 12 residues. Germline trimming cut 7 bases from V and 6 bases from J; bases unmatched to any gene: 2. The CDR3 DNA is TGTGCCAGCAAGGCGGGGGGCAATGAGCAGTTCTTC. This codes for CASKAGGNEQFF.

In its sample, this clone was seen a few times. V usage is TRBV19 and J usage is TRBJ1-1, with a weak D call TRBD1 (5 bases). This CDR3 contains 13 residues. Trimming stripped 3 bases from V and 2 bases from J, with 7 bases between. Germline V gene sequence: CDR1 LNHDA, CDR2 SQIVND (reference sequence). CDR3 amino acids: CASSIRDNTEAFF. The CDR3 region has the DNA TGTGCCAGTAGTATCAGGGATAACACTGAAGCTTTCTTT.

The rearrangement uses TRBV5-6 and TRBJ2-5; 10 bases match TRBD2. The germline V gene has CDR1 SGHDT and CDR2 YYEEEE. The trim removed 4 bases at V and 4 bases at J, leaving 7 bases unmatched. This CDR3 has 15 residues. The CDR3 DNA is TGTGCCAGCAGCCCGGGACTAGCGTACGGAGAGACCCAGTACTTC. Translating gives CASSPGLAYGETQYF.

The chain joins TRBV5-1 to TRBJ1-3; D might be TRBD1 (5 bases). There are 17 residues in the CDR3. Trimming left V 4 bases short and J 2 bases short, with 19 bases between. The germline CDR1 and CDR2 sequences are SGHRS and YFSETQ. As DNA, the CDR3 is TGCGCCAGCAGCGTAGCCCCCAGGGAGGCGGCTGGAAACACCATATATTTT. It encodes CASSVAPREAAGNTIYF.

This clone was seen more than once but under ten times. The V call is TRBV28, the J call TRBJ2-3, with D perhaps assigned TRBD1 or TRBD2 (6 bases each). The CDR3 sequence is 17 residues long. Germline loops: CDR1 MDHEN, CDR2 SYDVKM. Trimming removed 6 bases at V and 4 bases at J, with 23 bases between. The CDR3 DNA is TGTGCCAGCAGGCCTGGAGGACCCGAGGGGGGCGCAGATACGCAGTATTTT. Translating gives CASRPGGPEGGADTQYF.

The CDR3 nucleotides are TGTGCCAGCAGACAGGTGGCCCACACAGATACGCAGTATTTT. It codes for CASRQVAHTDTQYF. This rearrangement joins TRBV2 to TRBJ2-3; weak D call: TRBD1 (5 bases). CDR3 length: 14 amino acids. Per germline, CDR1 SNHLY and CDR2 FYNNEI. V lost 6 bases to trimming and J lost 2 bases, with 12 bases between them.

V gene TRBV28 combines with J gene TRBJ1-2; perhaps TRBD1 as D (6 bases). Looked up from germline, CDR1 is MDHEN and CDR2 is SYDVKM. This CDR3 comprises 15 residues. The germline V and J ends were trimmed by 6 bases and 1 base, with 15 bases remaining between them. The CDR3 protein is CASSEWQGHNYGYTF. In nucleotides, the CDR3 is TGTGCCAGCAGCGAGTGGCAGGGACATAACTATGGCTACACCTTC.

The V and J genes are TRBV5-1 and TRBJ2-1; TRBD2 agrees at 11 bases. The germline V gene has CDR1 SGHRS and CDR2 YFSETQ. The CDR3 runs to 15 residues. After removal of 4 bases from V and 7 bases from J, the junction contained 7 bases not matched to a gene. The CDR3: CASSPLAGAGNEQFF. CDR3 nucleotide sequence: TGCGCCAGCAGCCCACTAGCGGGAGCGGGTAATGAGCAGTTCTTC.

This chain links TRBV7-2 with TRBJ2-7; weak D call: TRBD1 (6 bases). The germline V and J ends were trimmed by 4 bases and 0 bases, with 13 bases remaining between them. Germline assignment: CDR1 SGHTA and CDR2 FQGNSA. The CDR3 has 15 residues. The chain's CDR3 is CASSSGTHTSYEQYF. Here the CDR3 DNA reads TGTGCCAGCAGCTCCGGGACACACACCTCCTACGAGCAGTACTTC. Full variable domain (remainder filled in from reference TRBV7-2 and TRBJ2-7): GAGVSQSPSNKVTEKGKDVELRCDPISGHTALYWYRQSLGQGLEFLIYFQGNSAPDKSGLPSDRFSAERTGGSVSTLTIQRTQQEDSAVYLCASSSGTHTSYEQYFGPGTRLTVT.